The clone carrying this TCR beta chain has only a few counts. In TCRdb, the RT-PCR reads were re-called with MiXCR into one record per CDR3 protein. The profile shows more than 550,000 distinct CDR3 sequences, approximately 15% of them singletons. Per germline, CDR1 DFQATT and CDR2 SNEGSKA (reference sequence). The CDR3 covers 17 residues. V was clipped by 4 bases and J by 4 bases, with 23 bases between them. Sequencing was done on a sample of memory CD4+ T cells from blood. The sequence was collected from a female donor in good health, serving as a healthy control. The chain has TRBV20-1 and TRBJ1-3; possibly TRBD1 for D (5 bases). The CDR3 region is CSAKRPGGSARGNTIYF. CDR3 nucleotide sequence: TGCAGTGCTAAGAGGCCCGGGGGATCGGCCAGGGGAAACACCATATATTTT.